The 18 T cell receptor beta chains in this list originate from one sample, sequenced in a study of T cell changes during pregnancy in multiple sclerosis (dated by TCRdb to about 2019). Library construction relied on the immunoSEQ multiplex PCR assay. In TCRdb, the immuneACCESS table is reduced to in-frame sequences with V and J assigned. These tables do not hold every clone; where another copy was compared, an unresolved V gene accounts for under half, and the others remain unexplained. For this sample there are 35,000 to 40,000 clones; about 91% appear just once. The ten largest clones capture 0.7% to 1% of the sample. The sequenced sample was CD4+ T cells from peripheral blood mononuclear cells, obtained in the third trimester of pregnancy. The receptors here all came from a female donor with multiple sclerosis, enrolled in a pregnancy study.

The chain recombines TRBV6-1 with TRBJ2-4; TRBD2 matches at 10 bases. Germline trimming cut 4 bases from V and 0 bases from J; bases unmatched to any gene: 6. From germline, CDR1 is MNHNS and CDR2 SASEGT. The CDR3 is 17 amino acids. CDR3 amino acids: CASSGGGLAVAKNIQYF. The CDR3 DNA reads TGTGCCAGCAGTGGGGGAGGACTAGCGGTAGCCAAAAACATTCAGTACTTC.

The chain combines TRBV11-3 with TRBJ2-1; TRBD2 matches 9 bases. V lost 5 bases and J lost 13; bases outside the gene matches: 18. The CDR3 has 16 amino acids. Germline CDR1 and CDR2: SGHNT and YENEEA. CDR3 bases: TGTGCCAGCAGCCCCCCAGGAGATAGCGGGAGCTCCACCCAGTTCTTC. It specifies CASSPPGDSGSSTQFF.

This clone was observed a few times. J is TRBJ2-1 and V is TRBV7-2, with 8 bases lining up with TRBD2. The CDR3 loop spans 13 amino acids. Germline trimming cut 3 bases from V and 6 bases from J; bases unmatched to any gene: 1. Germline loops: CDR1 SGHTA, CDR2 FQGNSA. The CDR3: CASSLGLGNEQFF. The CDR3 DNA reads TGTGCCAGCAGCTTGGGACTAGGCAATGAGCAGTTCTTC.

The chain has TRBV2 and TRBJ2-7, with TRBD2 matching over 8 bases. The germline V gene has CDR1 SNHLY and CDR2 FYNNEI. J lost 5 bases, V lost 8 bases, and 11 bases had no gene match. This CDR3 is 14 amino acids long. CDR3 bases: TGTGCCAGCCACCCCGGACTAGCATACAACGAGCAGTACTTC. Protein sequence: CASHPGLAYNEQYF.

This clone was detected only once. The V gene is TRBV19, the J gene TRBJ1-5; a weak D match, TRBD1 (5 bases). Germline values: CDR1 LNHDA, CDR2 SQIVND (reference sequence). The V gene lost 10 bases and the J gene lost 1 base, with 17 bases spanning the gap. The CDR3 has 15 residues. This chain's CDR3 is CATRGTDTSNQPQHF. CDR3 nucleotide sequence: TGTGCCACCCGCGGGACGGACACCAGCAATCAGCCCCAGCATTTT.

This clone appeared once. The chain employs TRBV5-4 and TRBJ2-5; 7 positions match TRBD1. The length of the CDR3 is 15 residues. Germline assignment: CDR1 SGHNT and CDR2 YYREEE (reference sequence). Unmatched junction bases numbered 8, after V lost 6 bases and J lost 0 bases. The CDR3 sequence is CASTYRGSYQETQYF. The CDR3 DNA is TGTGCCAGCACCTACAGGGGTTCTTACCAAGAGACCCAGTACTTC.

V and J are TRBV9 and TRBJ2-2, with TRBD2 identical over 7 bases. V was clipped by 4 bases and J by 2 bases; unmatched bases: 5. The CDR3 length is 15 residues. Germline CDR1 reads SGDLS; CDR2 reads YYNGEE. CDR3 loop: CASSPRLANTGELFF. CDR3 nucleotide sequence: TGTGCCAGCAGCCCCCGACTAGCTAACACCGGGGAGCTGTTTTTT.

The chain links TRBV2 to TRBJ2-1, with D unresolved. Deletions cut 7 bases from V and 7 bases from J, with 11 bases between. The CDR3 length is 12 residues. Germline lookup yields CDR1 SNHLY and CDR2 FYNNEI. The CDR3, as DNA: TGTGCCAGCACCCCCTGGGCGAATGAGCAGTTCTTC. Its translation: CASTPWANEQFF.

The CDR3 sequence: CASSIKAGSQPQHF. CDR3 in DNA: TGTGCCAGTAGTATAAAGGCAGGCTCTCAGCCCCAGCATTTT. V usage is TRBV19 and J usage is TRBJ1-5; unclear D gene. V was trimmed by 2 bases and J by 6 bases, leaving 11 bases between them. Germline loops: CDR1 LNHDA, CDR2 SQIVND (reference sequence). This CDR3 contains 14 residues.

This chain connects TRBV5-1 to TRBJ2-1, with 8 bases aligning to TRBD2. The CDR3 is made up of 15 amino acids. Unmatched junction bases numbered 2, after V lost 1 base and J lost 2 bases. Per germline, CDR1 SGHRS and CDR2 YFSETQ. CDR3 in amino acids: CASSLSGLAYNEQFF. The CDR3 coding sequence is TGCGCCAGCAGCTTGTCGGGACTAGCCTACAATGAGCAGTTCTTC.

The chain is built from TRBV28 and TRBJ2-7, with TRBD2 matching over 8 bases. CDR1 MDHEN and CDR2 SYDVKM come from the germline V gene. CDR3 length: 14 residues. The trim removed 7 bases at V and 4 bases at J, leaving 9 bases unmatched. This chain's CDR3 is CASIPTSGSYEQYF. In DNA form, the CDR3 reads TGTGCCAGCATCCCAACGAGCGGGAGTTACGAGCAGTACTTC.

The rearrangement joins TRBV29-1 to TRBJ2-5; 7 bases match TRBD1. Germline V CDR1 and CDR2: SQVTM, ANQGSEA. This CDR3 has 12 residues. V gave up 7 bases and J gave up 5 bases; unmatched junction bases: 7. The CDR3 coding sequence is TGCAGCGAATACAGGGGAGACGAGACCCAGTACTTC. It encodes CSEYRGDETQYF.

The CDR3 protein is CASSLSGQLSSGNTIYF. The CDR3, as DNA: TGCGCCAGCAGCCTCTCCGGACAGCTGAGCTCTGGAAACACCATATATTTT. The rearrangement links TRBV5-1 to TRBJ1-3; tentatively, D is TRBD1 (6 bases). Germline V gives CDR1 SGHRS, CDR2 YFSETQ. The germline V and J ends were trimmed by 4 bases and 0 bases, with 17 bases remaining between them. CDR3 size: 17 residues.

The chain's CDR3 is CASSQGQGTDTQYF. CDR3 in DNA: TGCGCCAGCAGCCAAGGACAGGGGACAGATACGCAGTATTTT. V and J are TRBV5-1 and TRBJ2-3; 9 nucleotides line up with TRBD1. CDR1 is SGHRS, CDR2 YFSETQ, per germline. There are 14 residues in the CDR3. Trimming cost V 4 bases and J 3 bases; bases outside gene matches: 3.

The V and J genes are TRBV7-9 and TRBJ2-2; D may be TRBD2 (6 bases). CDR1 SEHNR and CDR2 FQNEAQ come from the germline V gene (reference sequence). CDR3 length equals 16 residues. Deletions cut 4 bases from V and 6 bases from J, with 18 bases between. The CDR3 sequence: CASSYRRTMDSGELFF. The DNA for the CDR3 is TGTGCCAGCAGCTATCGAAGGACTATGGATTCCGGGGAGCTGTTTTTT. The full variable domain, its missing parts supplied by reference TRBV7-9 and TRBJ2-2, is DTGVSQNPRHKITKRGQNVTFRCDPISEHNRLYWYRQTLGQGPEFLTYFQNEAQLEKSRLLSDRFSAERPKGSFSTLEIQRTEQGDSAMYLCASSYRRTMDSGELFFGEGSRLTVL.

V and J are TRBV18 and TRBJ1-1; 8 nucleotides line up with TRBD1. J gave up 10 bases and V 6 bases, and 10 bases lay outside the gene matches. The CDR3 spans 13 residues. Germline assignment: CDR1 KGHSH and CDR2 LQKENI. The CDR3 loop reads CASSAQGALGAFF. The CDR3 DNA reads as TGTGCCAGCTCCGCGCAGGGGGCGCTGGGAGCTTTCTTT.

V gene TRBV6-5 combines with J gene TRBJ2-2; no definite D call. V was shortened by 0 bases and J by 2 bases, with 7 bases between the two germline ends. The germline V gene has CDR1 MNHEY and CDR2 SVGAGI. CDR3 size: 15 residues. CDR3 in DNA: TGTGCCAGCAGTTACTCAGCCGTTAACACCGGGGAGCTGTTTTTT. It yields the protein CASSYSAVNTGELFF.

The chain combines TRBV4-2 with TRBJ2-5, with 8 positions matching TRBD2. V lost 1 base, J lost 2 bases, and 6 bases stayed unmatched. The CDR3 is 16 residues long. From germline, CDR1 is LGHNA and CDR2 YNFKEQ. The CDR3 DNA sequence: TGTGCCAGCAGCCAAGTAGGGGCGGGAGGTCAAGAGACCCAGTACTTC. It yields the protein CASSQVGAGGQETQYF.